This T cell receptor (beta chain) was retrieved from a study of blood T cell repertoires in COVID-19. Study-wide context: Samples of COVID-19 (acute and convalescent) were obtained from the United States, Italy and Spain. PBMCs, B-cell-depleted T cells, or T cells were the source of the cDNA or gDNA that made up the material.

Comment on this clone: The sample contains more than one DNA sequence encoding this CDR3.

Trimming shortened V by 3 bases and J by 0 bases, and 6 bases separated the two germline ends. The CDR3 covers 13 residues. Per the authors' pipeline: How many nucleated cells were present was estimated from reference gene primer amplification. Assay used: immunoSEQ multiplex PCR; TCRdb lists only in-frame clones, some missing. The V and J calls and clone size were taken over from that table, and D and trimming were inferred from the DNA. Here the sample spans approximately 470,000 clones, approximately 83% being singletons. The origin of this receptor is a human donor in a cohort sampled during active COVID-19. The chain combines TRBV12-3 or TRBV12-4 with TRBJ2-7; maybe TRBD2 (5 bases). Sequencing was done on a sample of peripheral blood. The DNA for the CDR3 is TGTGCCAGCAGTTTCCGGGACTCCTACGAGCAGTACTTC. Its translation: CASSFRDSYEQYF.